The following is a T cell receptor beta chain sequence with its context. Its antigen is currently unknown. TCRdb called the RT-PCR reads again in MiXCR, with one record for every CDR3 protein. In the table there are some 550,000 distinct CDR3 sequences, 20% to 25% of which are singletons. The CDR3 length is 16 residues. This record comes from a study of response to subunit inactivated influenza vaccine. Study conclusions and caveats: Authors suggested seasonal influenza vaccinations each recruit few new T cells.

These data are also associated with another study on T cells expressing NK-cell markers. As that report states: TCR beta libraries carry UMIs added by 5'RACE template switching. One of the eight sequenced donors was seronegative, whereas the other seven were HCMV-seropositive. Topping the CD3+CD56-NKG2C+ fraction as well were these clonotypes, in several donors.

V and J are TRBV21-1 and TRBJ2-1; the tabulated D call, TRBD1, remains unverified against the DNA. TRBV21-1 is annotated as a pseudogene. The sequences come from CD4+ T cells sorted from PBMCs, collected approximately 13 days after vaccination. The clonotype was recovered from a man aged 45-60 years who received an inactivated influenza vaccine. The CDR3 bases are TGTGCCAGCAGCAAAAGGGGCGGGAGCTCCTACAATGAGCAGTTCTTC. It encodes CASSKRGGSSYNEQFF.